The 17 T cell receptor beta chains given below trace back to one sample, sequenced in a study of blood T cells in healthy people across ages. It was with a sample-barcoded 5' primer and a J-beta primer mix that a second PCR of about 6 to 11 cycles was run. TCRdb reprocessed the 5' RACE reads via MiXCR and lists one record per CDR3 protein. The sample includes 1,300,000 or so distinct CDR3 sequences, 59% seen only once; the top ten take over 5%. The specimen was blood. Source of these receptors: a young man in good health.

In its sample, this clonotype was seen once. CDR3 in DNA: TGTGCCAGCAGTTCCCTGCGACTAGCGGGAGTCCACGAGCAGTACTTC. It is translated as CASSSLRLAGVHEQYF. The chain carries TRBV27 and TRBJ2-7, with 12 nucleotides matching TRBD2. Germline V gene lookup returns CDR1 MNHEY and CDR2 SMNVEV (reference sequence). The CDR3 spans 16 residues. V lost 4 bases and J lost 5; bases outside the gene matches: 9.

In nucleotides, the CDR3 is TGCGCCAGCAGCCAAGATCCAGGGGATGGTCAGCCCCAGCATTTT. Encoded protein: CASSQDPGDGQPQHF. The chain links TRBV4-1 to TRBJ1-5; D possibly corresponds to TRBD1 (6 bases). From germline, CDR1 is MGHRA and CDR2 YSYEKL. The germline V and J ends were trimmed by 0 bases and 6 bases, with 12 bases remaining between them. The CDR3 runs to 15 residues.

The V gene is TRBV4-2, the J gene TRBJ2-7; 8 bases map to TRBD1. Germline loops: CDR1 LGHNA, CDR2 YNFKEQ. With V trimmed by 0 bases and J by 4 bases, 5 bases remained unmatched. This CDR3 contains 15 residues. The CDR3 region has the DNA TGTGCCAGCAGCCAAGAACAACAGGGGGTTTACGAGCAGTACTTC. Encoded protein: CASSQEQQGVYEQYF.

This chain links TRBV6-6 with TRBJ1-4; D is possibly TRBD1 (6 bases). V lost 10 bases to trimming and J lost 7 bases, with 13 bases between them. CDR1 and CDR2 (germline): MNHNY, SVGAGI (reference sequence). CDR3 length: 12 amino acids. The CDR3 DNA reads TGTGCCACCCTCGAGGGGGTTGAAAAACTGTTTTTT. Translating it yields CATLEGVEKLFF.

The sample holds a few counts of this clonotype. The genes are TRBV4-3 and TRBJ1-4, with no clear D. Germline CDR1 LGHNA, CDR2 YSLEER. The V gene lost 3 bases and the J gene lost 7 bases, with 18 bases spanning the gap. The CDR3 contains 16 residues. CDR3: CASSHRGSGVGEKLFF. CDR3 bases: TGCGCCAGCAGCCATCGGGGATCGGGCGTTGGTGAAAAACTGTTTTTT.

CDR3 loop: CSVTGGASAEAFF. The DNA of the CDR3 is TGCAGCGTCACAGGGGGCGCAAGTGCTGAAGCTTTCTTT. J is TRBJ1-1 and V is TRBV29-1, with 9 bases lining up with TRBD1. Per the germline V gene, CDR1 is SQVTM and CDR2 is ANQGSEA. V was pared by 6 bases and J by 6 bases, with 8 bases of the junction left unmatched. This CDR3 is built from 13 residues.

This clonotype was detected a few times. The chain employs TRBV12-3 or TRBV12-4 and TRBJ2-1; 15 bases match TRBD2. V shed 6 bases, J shed 10 bases, and the junction held 7 bases outside the gene matches. This CDR3 spans 15 amino acids. The CDR3 sequence: CASRPGLAGGGEQFF. The CDR3 coding sequence is TGTGCCAGCAGACCGGGACTAGCGGGGGGAGGAGAGCAGTTCTTC.

The gene calls are TRBV29-1 and TRBJ1-1, with D unresolved. CDR3 length equals 14 residues. CDR1 is SQVTM and CDR2 is ANQGSEA in the germline V gene. Trimming took 3 bases from V and 0 from J, leaving 11 bases between them. The CDR3 DNA reads TGCAGCGTTGACTCTGGCACCATGAACACTGAAGCTTTCTTT. Protein: CSVDSGTMNTEAFF.

CDR3 region: CASSLEPGLAYNEQFF. The CDR3 bases are TGTGCCAGCAGCTTGGAACCGGGACTAGCCTACAATGAGCAGTTCTTC. The J gene is TRBJ2-1, the V gene TRBV5-5; TRBD2 agrees at 8 bases. The ends lost 0 bases at V and 2 bases at J; junction bases unmatched: 4. The CDR3 is 16 amino acids. Germline CDR1 SGHKS, CDR2 YYEKEE (reference sequence).

The CDR3 region is CASSLIERGRETQYF. CDR3 in DNA: TGTGCCAGCAGTTTGATTGAGCGGGGGCGAGAGACCCAGTACTTC. The chain has TRBV6-5 and TRBJ2-5; TRBD2 matches at 8 bases. The CDR3 consists of 15 residues. Germline V CDR1 and CDR2: MNHEY, SVGAGI. V was clipped by 4 bases and J by 4 bases; unmatched bases: 8.

The chain joins TRBV29-1 to TRBJ2-5; D might be TRBD1 (6 bases). Germline lookup yields CDR1 SQVTM and CDR2 ANQGSEA. This CDR3 region has 14 residues. Between the trimmed V and J ends, which lost 4 bases and 2 bases, there was a span of 14 bases. Here the CDR3 DNA reads TGCAGCGTTGCAAGCTTCAGGGGACAAGAGACCCAGTACTTC. It translates to CSVASFRGQETQYF.

The genes are TRBV10-3 and TRBJ2-6; D unclear. V lost 2 bases and J lost 1, with 6 bases in between. Germline V gives CDR1 ENHRY, CDR2 SYGVKD. This CDR3 region has 15 residues. For the CDR3, the DNA is TGTGCCATCAGTGAGACAGATTCTGGGGCCAACGTCCTGACTTTC. This gives the protein CAISETDSGANVLTF.

V and J are TRBV20-1 and TRBJ1-2, with 9 nucleotides matching TRBD1. V lost 2 bases to trimming and J lost 3 bases; unmatched junction nucleotides: 1. Germline-derived CDR1 and CDR2 are DFQATT and SNEGSKA (reference sequence). The CDR3 covers 13 residues. CDR3 sequence (DNA): TGCAGTGCTAGAAGGACAGGGGACTATGGCTACACCTTC. Protein product: CSARRTGDYGYTF.

This clonotype was recorded a few times. This chain joins TRBV20-1 and TRBJ2-3; the match to TRBD2 covers 12 bases. Germline V gene sequence: CDR1 DFQATT, CDR2 SNEGSKA (reference sequence). J gave up 10 bases and V 8 bases, and 10 bases lay outside the gene matches. The CDR3 spans 13 residues. DNA for the CDR3: TGCAGTAGTACTAGCGGGGGGACTTCGGCGCAGTATTTT. Encoded protein: CSSTSGGTSAQYF.

This clonotype was detected only a few times. The chain joins TRBV7-2 to TRBJ2-7; TRBD2 is a possible D gene (7 bases). The CDR3 length is 14 residues. CDR1 and CDR2 (germline): SGHTA, FQGNSA. The ends were cut back, 10 bases at V and 0 bases at J, with 16 bases in the middle. The DNA for the CDR3 is TGTGCCACAGGTCTGGGGGGGGCCTCCTACGAGCAGTACTTC. It codes for CATGLGGASYEQYF.

Only a few counts were recorded for this clonotype. This chain uses TRBV10-3 with TRBJ2-3, with 9 bases aligning to TRBD2. The CDR3 is 18 residues long. In germline, CDR1 is ENHRY, CDR2 SYGVKD. Trimming at V came to 5 bases and at J to 1 base, leaving 13 bases not matched to a gene. The CDR3 nucleotides are TGTGCCATCAGTAAACCGGGACTAGCTTGGTTCGGCACAGATACGCAGTATTTT. Translating it yields CAISKPGLAWFGTDTQYF.

The rearrangement uses TRBV27 and TRBJ2-5, with D hard to call. The germline gives CDR1 MNHEY, CDR2 SMNVEV (reference sequence). Deletions cut 2 bases from V and 5 bases from J, with 12 bases between. This CDR3 has 14 residues. Written as DNA, the CDR3 is TGTGCCAGCAGTTTACGAGCCCCCCTGGAGACCCAGTACTTC. Translation gives CASSLRAPLETQYF.